These T cell receptor beta chains were read from a single sample in a study of blood T cells in healthy people across ages. TCRdb used MiXCR to reprocess the 5' RACE reads, holding one entry per CDR3 protein. The sample lists about 750,000 distinct CDR3 sequences, about 55% occurring once. The material sequenced was blood. Receptors originate from an elderly man in good health. The CDR3 runs from the conserved cysteine through the conserved F or W. The D gene is left open where the match is weak. Only some rows state a clone size, as once, few, many or a class for expanded clones.

d_call j_call clone_size v_call cdr3_aa cdr3_nt
TRBD1 TRBJ2-5 . TRBV28 CATNRGGQTQYF TGTGCCACCAACAGGGGCGGACAGACCCAGTACTTC
. TRBJ2-2 . TRBV15 CATSRAGATGELFF TGTGCCACCAGCAGAGCTGGAGCCACCGGGGAGCTGTTTTTT
TRBD1 TRBJ2-5 . TRBV7-9 CASSLGDRGSLETQYF TGTGCCAGCAGCTTAGGTGACAGGGGTTCTTTGGAGACCCAGTACTTC
TRBD2 TRBJ2-1 few TRBV27 CASSLLGASGSNEQFF TGTGCCAGCAGTTTATTAGGGGCTAGCGGGAGCAATGAGCAGTTCTTC
. TRBJ2-1 . TRBV6-6 CASSLDLKPNEQFF TGTGCCAGCAGTCTGGACCTGAAGCCCAATGAGCAGTTCTTC
TRBD1 TRBJ2-5 . TRBV7-9 CASSFRQGHEQYF TGTGCCAGCAGCTTTAGACAGGGCCATGAGCAGTACTTC
TRBD1 TRBJ1-1 . TRBV7-8 CASSPRDRGSNTEAFF TGTGCCAGCAGCCCCCGGGACAGGGGTTCGAACACTGAAGCTTTCTTT
TRBD1 TRBJ1-5 . TRBV6-1 CASGTGGFGQPQHF TGTGCCAGCGGAACAGGGGGATTCGGGCAGCCCCAGCATTTT
TRBD2 TRBJ2-7 . TRBV29-1 CSPPLDLRLAGLSYEQYF TGCAGCCCACCCCTGGACTTGCGACTAGCGGGTCTCTCCTACGAGCAGTACTTC
. TRBJ2-1 . TRBV3-1 CASSLRGEGGNEQFF TGTGCCAGCAGCCTCCGGGGAGAGGGAGGCAATGAGCAGTTCTTC
TRBD2 TRBJ2-1 . TRBV6-4 CASRETSVPSWEQFF TGTGCCAGCAGAGAGACTAGCGTCCCTTCGTGGGAGCAGTTCTTC
. TRBJ1-2 few TRBV5-1 CASSDGTFGGYGYTF TGCGCCAGCAGCGATGGGACCTTCGGGGGCTATGGCTACACCTTC
TRBD1 TRBJ2-3 . TRBV19 CDSRPKGTGRTDTQYF TGTGACAGTAGACCAAAGGGGACAGGACGCACAGATACGCAGTATTTT
. TRBJ2-7 . TRBV7-9 CASSPRGPQGAYEQYF TGTGCCAGCAGCCCTCGCGGTCCCCAAGGAGCCTACGAGCAGTACTTC
TRBD2 TRBJ2-1 . TRBV5-1 CASSSSRLAGVYNEQFF TGCGCCAGCAGCTCCTCCCGACTAGCGGGAGTCTACAATGAGCAGTTCTTC
. TRBJ2-7 few TRBV10-3 CATTTGRTYEQYF TGTGCCACTACGACAGGGAGGACCTACGAGCAGTACTTC
TRBD1 TRBJ2-7 . TRBV6-5 CASSYHGQGDYEQYF TGTGCCAGCAGTTACCACGGACAGGGTGACTACGAGCAGTACTTC
. TRBJ1-2 few TRBV6-5 CASRYGDYGYTF TGTGCCAGCAGATACGGAGACTATGGCTACACCTTC
. TRBJ2-1 few TRBV27 CASSWVGIDEQFF TGTGCCAGCAGTTGGGTCGGTATCGATGAGCAGTTCTTC
. TRBJ2-1 . TRBV7-3 CASSPGGAGNNEQFF TGTGCCAGCAGCCCTGGGGGGGCGGGTAACAATGAGCAGTTCTTC
. TRBJ2-7 . TRBV24-1 CATSVRGYEQYF TGTGCCACCAGTGTACGGGGCTACGAGCAGTACTTC
TRBD1 TRBJ1-5 . TRBV12-3/TRBV12-4 CASSQTTGAPMAQHF TGTGCCAGCAGCCAAACGACAGGGGCACCGATGGCCCAGCATTTT
TRBD1 TRBJ1-6 . TRBV12-3/TRBV12-4 CASSWSGQGISPLHF TGTGCCAGCAGTTGGAGTGGACAGGGTATTTCACCCCTCCACTTT
TRBD1 TRBJ2-5 . TRBV5-1 CASSPGQISLGEQYF TGCGCCAGCAGCCCGGGACAGATATCTCTCGGGGAGCAGTACTTC
. TRBJ2-1 . TRBV7-2 CASSLVPGSLNEQFF TGTGCCAGCAGCTTAGTACCAGGATCGCTCAATGAGCAGTTCTTC
. TRBJ2-1 . TRBV27 CASSPFRGGEQFF TGTGCCAGCAGTCCCTTTCGAGGGGGTGAGCAGTTCTTC
. TRBJ2-7 . TRBV3-1 CASSQGGLGAYEQYF TGTGCCAGCAGCCAAGGGGGACTGGGAGCCTACGAGCAGTACTTC
. TRBJ2-7 . TRBV30 CAWSVTGTREQYF TGTGCCTGGAGTGTAACCGGGACTCGCGAGCAGTACTTC
. TRBJ1-2 . TRBV20-1 CSARAQSDYGYTF TGCAGTGCTAGAGCTCAGTCTGACTATGGCTACACCTTC
TRBD1 TRBJ1-2 . TRBV27 CASSLSTGKGYTF TGTGCCAGCAGTTTATCGACAGGGAAGGGCTACACCTTC
. TRBJ1-5 . TRBV6-6 CASSQPGGNQPQHF TGTGCCAGCAGCCAACCCGGCGGCAATCAGCCCCAGCATTTT
. TRBJ2-1 . TRBV12-3/TRBV12-4 CASRPAGNEQFF TGTGCCAGCAGGCCCGCGGGGAATGAGCAGTTCTTC
TRBD1 TRBJ2-7 many TRBV29-1 CSVVPGQGVYPSYEQYF TGCAGCGTTGTACCGGGACAGGGAGTCTACCCTTCCTACGAGCAGTACTTC
. TRBJ2-7 . TRBV18 CASSSSGTAVTYEQYF TGTGCCAGCTCATCTTCCGGGACCGCCGTTACCTACGAGCAGTACTTC
. TRBJ2-1 . TRBV10-3 CAISEPTGLQYNEQFF TGTGCCATCAGTGAGCCCACAGGGTTACAGTACAATGAGCAGTTCTTC
TRBD1 TRBJ2-5 . TRBV29-1 CSVLTGGAGKTQYF TGCAGCGTCTTGACAGGGGGGGCTGGAAAGACCCAGTACTTC
. TRBJ1-5 . TRBV6-2/TRBV6-3 CASSGAGVGNQPQHF TGTGCCAGCTCCGGCGCAGGGGTGGGCAATCAGCCCCAGCATTTT
. TRBJ1-2 . TRBV20-1 CSARVRGGDGYTF TGCAGTGCTAGAGTTCGGGGAGGAGATGGCTACACCTTC
. TRBJ2-7 few TRBV18 CASSPPVQGFGEQYF TGTGCCAGCTCACCACCTGTCCAAGGGTTCGGCGAGCAGTACTTC
. TRBJ2-7 once TRBV20-1 CSAQSERAGGYEQYF TGCAGTGCCCAATCGGAGAGGGCAGGGGGGTACGAGCAGTACTTC
TRBD1 TRBJ2-7 . TRBV5-1 CASSRVDRGHEQYF TGCGCCAGCAGTCGCGTGGACAGGGGGCACGAGCAGTACTTC
. TRBJ2-7 few TRBV7-8 CASSPPGGGLHEQYF TGTGCCAGCAGCCCCCCGGGAGGGGGCCTCCACGAGCAGTACTTC
. TRBJ2-7 many TRBV11-3 CASSWTAAYEQYF TGTGCCAGCAGCTGGACAGCTGCCTACGAGCAGTACTTC
. TRBJ1-1 . TRBV29-1 CSVYRRRGVTEAFF TGCAGCGTCTACAGGAGGCGGGGGGTCACTGAAGCTTTCTTT